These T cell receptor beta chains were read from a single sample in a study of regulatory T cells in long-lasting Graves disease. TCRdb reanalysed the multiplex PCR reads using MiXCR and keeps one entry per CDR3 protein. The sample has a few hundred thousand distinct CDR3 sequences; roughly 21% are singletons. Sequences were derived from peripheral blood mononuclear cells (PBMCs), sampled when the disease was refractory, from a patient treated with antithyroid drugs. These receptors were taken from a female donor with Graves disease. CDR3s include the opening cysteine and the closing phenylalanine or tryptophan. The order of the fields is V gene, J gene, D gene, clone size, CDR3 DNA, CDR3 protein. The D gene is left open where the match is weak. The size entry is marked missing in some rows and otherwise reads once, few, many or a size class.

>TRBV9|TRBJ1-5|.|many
TGTGCCAGCAGCGTAGATGGAGGGAGCAATCAGCCCCAGCATTTT
CASSVDGGSNQPQHF
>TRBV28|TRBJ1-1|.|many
TGTGCCAGCAGTAGACTGGCGGATTACGGGACTGAAGCTTTCTTT
CASSRLADYGTEAFF
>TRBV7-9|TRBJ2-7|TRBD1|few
TGTGCCAGCACAAGGACAGGTAGAGACGAGCAGTACTTC
CASTRTGRDEQYF
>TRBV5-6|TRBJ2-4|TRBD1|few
TGTGCCAGCAGCCTAACAGGGGTCGGGAACATTAAAAACATTCAGTACTTC
CASSLTGVGNIKNIQYF
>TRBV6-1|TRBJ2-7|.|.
TGTGCCAGCCTAGTTTTCTTGGAGGGCGAGCAGTACTTC
CASLVFLEGEQYF
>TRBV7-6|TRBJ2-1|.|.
TGTGCCAGCAGCTTAATCCAGGGGTCCAATGAGCAGTTCTTC
CASSLIQGSNEQFF
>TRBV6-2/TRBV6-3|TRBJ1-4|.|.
TGTGCCAGCAGTGAAAACGGTAATGAAAAACTGTTTTTT
CASSENGNEKLFF
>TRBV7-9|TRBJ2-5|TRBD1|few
TGTGCCAGCAGCCCTCTCCCCCGGACAGGGGGTATGGGGGCCCAGTACTTC
CASSPLPRTGGMGAQYF
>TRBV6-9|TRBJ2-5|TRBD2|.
TGTGCCAGCAGTTACCTGGCGGGAGAGCAAGAGACCCAGTACTTC
CASSYLAGEQETQYF
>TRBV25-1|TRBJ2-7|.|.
TGTGCCAGCAGCGGCCGGGACACCCTGGGTCTCGAGCAGTACTTC
CASSGRDTLGLEQYF
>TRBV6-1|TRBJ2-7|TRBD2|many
TGTGCCAGCAGTAGACTAGCCGTCGAGCAGTACTTC
CASSRLAVEQYF
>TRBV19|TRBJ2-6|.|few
TGTGCCAGTAGTTTAGCCGGGGGAGCCGGGGCCAACGTCCTGACTTTC
CASSLAGGAGANVLTF
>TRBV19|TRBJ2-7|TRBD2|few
TGTGCCAGTAGTTCGGCTAGCGGGCATATTTACGAGCAGTACTTC
CASSSASGHIYEQYF
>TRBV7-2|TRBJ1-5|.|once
TGTGCCAGCAGCTTAGTCGGCAGCCCGAATCAGCCCCAGCATTTT
CASSLVGSPNQPQHF
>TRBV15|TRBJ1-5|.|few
TGTGCCACCACCATCGGACAGAGCAATCAGCCCCAGCATTTT
CATTIGQSNQPQHF
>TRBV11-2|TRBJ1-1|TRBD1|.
TGTGCCAGCAGCTTTGTAGGACAGGGTGCTTTCTTT
CASSFVGQGAFF
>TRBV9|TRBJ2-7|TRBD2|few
TGTGCCAGCAGCGCTGATAGCGGGATCTCGTACGAGCAGTACTTC
CASSADSGISYEQYF
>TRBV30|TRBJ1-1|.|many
TGTGCCTGGAGCTACGCTGGGCATGAAGCTTTCTTT
CAWSYAGHEAFF
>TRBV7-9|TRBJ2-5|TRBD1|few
TGTGCCAGCAGCTTAACCGACAGGGCTGAGACCCAGTACTTC
CASSLTDRAETQYF
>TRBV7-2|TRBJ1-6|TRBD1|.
TGTGCCAGCAGCTCTTGGACAGGGGAAGGTTCACCCCTCCACTTT
CASSSWTGEGSPLHF
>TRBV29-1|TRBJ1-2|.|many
TGCAGCGTCCGCGGCCTGTTGGATGGCTACACCTTC
CSVRGLLDGYTF
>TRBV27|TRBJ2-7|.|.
TGTGCCAGCAGTTCCTACGGGACTTTCTACGAGCAGTACTTC
CASSSYGTFYEQYF
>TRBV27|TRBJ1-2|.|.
TGTGCCAGCAGTTCCCCCCGAGGGGGCTACACCTTC
CASSSPRGGYTF
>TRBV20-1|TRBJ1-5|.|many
TGCAGTGCTAGAGATGAAGGAGCACCCCAGCATTTT
CSARDEGAPQHF
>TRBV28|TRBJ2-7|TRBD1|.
TGTGCCAGCAGTTCCGGGACAGGGTTCTACGGGCAGTACTTC
CASSSGTGFYGQYF
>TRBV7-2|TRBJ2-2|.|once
TGTGCCAGCAGCTTACGCGGGACTCACACCGGGGAGCTGTTTTTT
CASSLRGTHTGELFF
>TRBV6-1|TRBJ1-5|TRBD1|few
TGTGCCAGCAGCCTGGGACAGTGGAATCAGCCCCAGCATTTT
CASSLGQWNQPQHF
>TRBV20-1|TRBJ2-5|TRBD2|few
TGCAGTGCTAGACCGCTAGCGGGAGCCCCGCCCCAAGAGACCCAGTACTTC
CSARPLAGAPPQETQYF
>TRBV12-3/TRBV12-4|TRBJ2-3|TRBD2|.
TGTGCCAGCAGTTTTGTCGGAACTAGCGGGAGGAGTGCGTCAGATACGCAGTATTTT
CASSFVGTSGRSASDTQYF